Listed here are 21 T cell receptor beta chains from one sample, sequenced in a study of OX40 agonist ivuxolimab in advanced cancers. Generated by immunoSEQ multiplex PCR, the TCRdb table keeps only in-frame clones and is missing some. The table includes approximately 38,000 clones, around 93% detected once. The starting material was CD4+ or CD8+ T cells sorted from blood, obtained in a trial of the OX40 agonist ivuxolimab. These receptors were obtained from an adult with an advanced solid tumor such as melanoma, head and neck, liver or kidney cancer.

The chain joins TRBV19 to TRBJ2-2; the match to TRBD2 covers 7 bases. The V and J ends lost 5 bases and 8 bases, in that order; junction bases with no gene match: 17. Germline V gene lookup returns CDR1 LNHDA and CDR2 SQIVND (reference sequence). The CDR3 consists of 17 residues. The DNA of the CDR3 is TGTGCCAGTAGTCCCCAACTAGCGAACCTCCGGATAGGGGAGCTGTTTTTT. It yields the protein CASSPQLANLRIGELFF.

CDR3 nucleotide sequence: TGTGCCAGCAGCTTACCCTTGGACAGGGCTTACAATGAGCAGTTCTTC. This translates into CASSLPLDRAYNEQFF. V and J are TRBV7-9 and TRBJ2-1, with 8 bases lining up with TRBD1. The CDR3 has 16 residues. Trimming at V came to 2 bases and at J to 4 bases, leaving 7 bases not matched to a gene. Germline V gene lookup returns CDR1 SEHNR and CDR2 FQNEAQ (reference sequence).

The chain joins TRBV4-1 to TRBJ2-1; 13 nucleotides match TRBD2. After removal of 3 bases from V and 5 bases from J, the junction contained 4 bases not matched to a gene. The germline V gene encodes CDR1 MGHRA and CDR2 YSYEKL. This CDR3 comprises 16 residues. This CDR3 is CASSHLLAGGDNEQFF. CDR3 nucleotide sequence: TGCGCCAGCAGCCACCTACTAGCGGGAGGGGACAATGAGCAGTTCTTC.

This clone came up once. V usage is TRBV6-6 and J usage is TRBJ2-7, with D perhaps matching TRBD2 (5 bases). The germline gives CDR1 MNHNY, CDR2 SVGAGI (reference sequence). The CDR3 extends over 13 amino acids. The V end was cut by 6 bases, the J end by 3 bases, with 12 bases between. Here the CDR3 reads CASRGLAGYEQYV. The CDR3 nucleotides read TGTGCCAGCAGGGGCTTGGCGGGCTACGAGCAGTACGTC.

This rearrangement joins TRBV20-1 to TRBJ2-5; D unclear. CDR3 length equals 9 residues. The germline gives CDR1 DFQATT, CDR2 SNEGSKA (reference sequence). The V end lost 4 bases, the J end lost 3 bases, and 0 bases lay between the germline ends. The CDR3 is CSAKETQYF. CDR3 coding DNA: TGCAGTGCTAAAGAGACCCAGTACTTC.

The chain links TRBV7-2 to TRBJ1-5; possible D gene TRBD1, 5 bases. V dropped 3 bases and J dropped 5 bases, with 14 bases sitting between them. This CDR3 has 15 amino acids. Germline CDR1 and CDR2: SGHTA and FQGNSA. The CDR3 nucleotides are TGTGCCAGCAGCTTTGGCTGGGGGGGTTATCAGCCCCAGCATTTT. This codes for CASSFGWGGYQPQHF. Based on the CDR3 plus reference TRBV7-2 and TRBJ1-5, the full variable domain is GAGVSQSPSNKVTEKGKDVELRCDPISGHTALYWYRQSLGQGLEFLIYFQGNSAPDKSGLPSDRFSAERTGGSVSTLTIQRTQQEDSAVYLCASSFGWGGYQPQHFGDGTRLSIL.

The chain employs TRBV12-5 and TRBJ2-1; 7 bases map to TRBD1. The CDR3 has 15 amino acids. Looked up from germline, CDR1 is LGHNT and CDR2 is FRNRAP. V was pared by 3 bases and J by 5 bases, with 7 bases of the junction left unmatched. CDR3 region: CASGLQGLGDNEQFF. The CDR3 nucleotides read TGTGCTAGTGGTTTACAGGGGCTCGGGGACAATGAGCAGTTCTTC. Full variable domain (outside the CDR3, taken from reference TRBV12-5 and TRBJ2-1): DARVTQTPRHKVTEMGQEVTMRCQPILGHNTVFWYRQTMMQGLELLAYFRNRAPLDDSGMPKDRFSAEMPDATLATLKIQPSEPRDSAVYFCASGLQGLGDNEQFFGPGTRLTVL.

The genes are TRBV4-3 and TRBJ2-2, with D possibly called TRBD1 or TRBD2 (7 bases each). Trimming removed 1 base at V and 6 bases at J, with 12 bases between. Germline CDR1 LGHNA, CDR2 YSLEER. This CDR3 spans 15 amino acids. The CDR3 region has the DNA TGCGCCAGCAGCCAAGGGAGCGGGACAGCCGGGGAGCTGTTTTTT. It codes for CASSQGSGTAGELFF.

This clone showed up just once. The CDR3 nucleotides read TGTGCCAGCAGGACAGGGGAAGAAGACACCGGGGAGCTGTTTTTT. Residues: CASRTGEEDTGELFF. The chain carries TRBV25-1 and TRBJ2-2, with 8 bases that match TRBD1. This CDR3 comprises 15 residues. V dropped 6 bases and J dropped 3; count of bases not matched to a gene: 6. Looked up from germline, CDR1 is MGHDK and CDR2 is SYGVNS.

The chain uses TRBV2 and TRBJ2-7, with D possibly being TRBD2 (6 bases). This CDR3 comprises 15 residues. The V end lost 3 bases, the J end lost 4 bases, and 16 bases lay between the germline ends. Germline CDR1 SNHLY, CDR2 FYNNEI. In DNA form, the CDR3 reads TGTGCCAGCAGTGAGAGTGGGTACGGGGGTTACGAGCAGTACTTC. This gives the protein CASSESGYGGYEQYF.

The gene calls are TRBV7-8 and TRBJ2-3; TRBD2 matches at 12 bases. This CDR3 comprises 19 residues. Germline-derived CDR1 and CDR2 are SGHVS and FQNEAQ. V shed 3 bases and J 4 bases; nucleotides not matched to a gene: 14. CDR3: CASSFRAHSWTSGADTQYF. The CDR3 bases are TGTGCCAGCAGCTTCCGTGCCCACTCCTGGACTAGCGGGGCAGATACGCAGTATTTT.

The chain carries TRBV4-1 and TRBJ2-1; 10 bases map to TRBD2. This CDR3 spans 17 amino acids. From germline, CDR1 is MGHRA and CDR2 YSYEKL. Trimming removed 1 base from V and 5 bases from J; junction bases left unmatched: 8. The CDR3 protein is CASSQVTAGGPHNEQFF. The CDR3 coding sequence is TGCGCCAGCAGCCAAGTTACAGCGGGAGGGCCGCACAATGAGCAGTTCTTC.

The chain carries TRBV7-9 and TRBJ1-2; 8 bases map to TRBD1. Germline loops: CDR1 SEHNR, CDR2 FQNEAQ (reference sequence). V dropped 3 bases and J dropped 4; count of bases not matched to a gene: 13. The CDR3 is 17 amino acids. For the CDR3, the DNA is TGTGCCAGCAGCTTGCTACTCCTCGGACAGGGACCCTATGGCTACACCTTC. Encoded protein: CASSLLLLGQGPYGYTF. The entire variable domain, with the rest obtained from reference TRBV7-9 and TRBJ1-2, is as follows: DTGVSQNPRHKITKRGQNVTFRCDPISEHNRLYWYRQTLGQGPEFLTYFQNEAQLEKSRLLSDRFSAERPKGSFSTLEIQRTEQGDSAMYLCASSLLLLGQGPYGYTFGSGTRLTVV.

This clone was observed a few times. V is TRBV2 and J is TRBJ1-5, with D perhaps matching TRBD1 (5 bases). The length of the CDR3 is 15 residues. Trimming took off 3 bases at V and 7 bases at J, with 16 bases between the two ends. CDR1 SNHLY and CDR2 FYNNEI come from the germline V gene. The CDR3 spells CASSEEGWRGQPQHF. CDR3 in DNA: TGTGCCAGCAGTGAGGAGGGGTGGAGAGGACAGCCCCAGCATTTT.

This clone came up once. The CDR3 coding sequence is TGTGCTAGTGGCCCGGGGGGGGGAAGCACTGAAGCTTTCTTT. It codes for CASGPGGGSTEAFF. The V and J genes are TRBV12-5 and TRBJ1-1; D may be TRBD1 (5 bases). In germline, CDR1 is LGHNT, CDR2 FRNRAP. The CDR3 contains 14 residues. The V end lost 6 bases, the J end lost 4 bases, and 15 bases lay between the germline ends.

This chain connects TRBV6-1 to TRBJ1-5; D remains ambiguous. V was trimmed by 6 bases and J by 5 bases, leaving 5 bases between them. CDR1 is MNHNS, CDR2 SASEGT, per germline. This CDR3 is 11 amino acids long. This chain's CDR3 is CASSEHQPQHF. The DNA of the CDR3 is TGTGCCAGCAGCGAACATCAGCCCCAGCATTTT.

The chain combines TRBV10-2 with TRBJ2-3; the D is unclear. CDR3 size: 13 residues. Trimming took off 8 bases at V and 2 bases at J, with 11 bases between the two ends. Germline CDR1 reads WSHSY; CDR2 reads SAAADI. The CDR3 DNA sequence: TGCGCCAGCTCCCGGGCCTTCACAGATACGCAGTATTTT. This encodes CASSRAFTDTQYF.

The chain recombines TRBV14 with TRBJ1-1; D is unresolved. CDR1 and CDR2 (germline): SGHDN, FVKESK. The CDR3 has 14 residues. Trimming removed 10 bases at V and 0 bases at J, with 15 bases between. CDR3 in amino acids: CATIGGVLNTEAFF. The CDR3 DNA follows: TGTGCCACCATTGGCGGGGTCCTGAACACTGAAGCTTTCTTT.

This rearrangement joins TRBV5-1 to TRBJ1-1; D is unclear. Germline loops: CDR1 SGHRS, CDR2 YFSETQ. The CDR3 runs 13 residues. Trimming took 0 bases from V and 0 from J, leaving 3 bases between them. The CDR3 spells CASSLVLNTEAFF. Written as DNA, the CDR3 is TGCGCCAGCAGCTTGGTTCTGAACACTGAAGCTTTCTTT.

This chain links TRBV28 with TRBJ2-7; D ambiguous. Germline-derived CDR1 and CDR2 are MDHEN and SYDVKM. The CDR3 extends over 17 amino acids. With 7 bases removed from V and 4 bases from J, the gap between germline ends came to 26 bases. The chain's CDR3 is CASTMGDDNSKSYEQYV. DNA of the CDR3: TGTGCCAGCACTATGGGTGACGACAACTCAAAATCATACGAGCAGTACGTC.

There are a few counts of this clone. This chain uses TRBV5-4 with TRBJ1-1, with no clear D. Germline values: CDR1 SGHNT, CDR2 YYREEE (reference sequence). The CDR3 consists of 13 residues. V was shortened by 4 bases and J by 4 bases, with 11 bases between the two germline ends. The CDR3 region is CASSLSRGTEAFF. For the CDR3, the DNA is TGTGCCAGCAGCCTGTCGCGGGGCACTGAAGCTTTCTTT.